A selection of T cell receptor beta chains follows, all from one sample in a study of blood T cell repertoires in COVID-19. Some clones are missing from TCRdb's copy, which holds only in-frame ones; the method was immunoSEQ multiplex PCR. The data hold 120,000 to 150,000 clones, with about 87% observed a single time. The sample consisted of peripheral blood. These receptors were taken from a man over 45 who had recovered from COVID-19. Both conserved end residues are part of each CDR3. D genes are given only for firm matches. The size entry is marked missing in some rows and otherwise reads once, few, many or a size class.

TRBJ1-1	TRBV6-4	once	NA	TGTGCCAGCACACCCTCACCAGGAAACACTGAAGCTTTCTTT	CASTPSPGNTEAFF
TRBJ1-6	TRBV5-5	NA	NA	TGTGCCAGCAGCCCCGGGGGAGGGGCCGTTTCACCCCTCCACTTT	CASSPGGGAVSPLHF
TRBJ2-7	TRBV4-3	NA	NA	TGCGCCAGCAGCCAAAGCAGGTCAGGCTACTACGAGCAGTACTTC	CASSQSRSGYYEQYF
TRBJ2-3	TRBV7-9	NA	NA	TGTGCCAGCAGCGTGCAAGGGGTGGGCACAGATACGCAGTATTTT	CASSVQGVGTDTQYF
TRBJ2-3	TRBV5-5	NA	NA	TGTGCCAGCAGCTTGGTTAGAGACACAGATACGCAGTATTTT	CASSLVRDTDTQYF
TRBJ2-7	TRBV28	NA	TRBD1	TGTGCCAGCATCCCGGGACAGGCTAGCTCCTACGAGCAGTACTTC	CASIPGQASSYEQYF
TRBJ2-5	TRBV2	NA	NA	TGTGCCAGCAGTGCCTACAGTATCCAAGAGACCCAGTACTTC	CASSAYSIQETQYF
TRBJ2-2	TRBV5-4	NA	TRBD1	TGTGCCAGCAGCTTCACAGGGGGCGGGGAGCTGTTTTTT	CASSFTGGGELFF
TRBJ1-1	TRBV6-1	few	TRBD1	TGTGCCAGCAGTGACTACCTTGGACAGGGGAGGGCTGAAGCTTTCTTT	CASSDYLGQGRAEAFF
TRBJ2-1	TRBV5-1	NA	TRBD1	TGCGCCAGCAGCTGGACAGGGGTCCACAATGAGCAGTTCTTC	CASSWTGVHNEQFF
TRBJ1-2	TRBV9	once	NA	TGTGCCAGCGCGGGGGGCAGGGCTAACTATGGCTACACCTTC	CASAGGRANYGYTF
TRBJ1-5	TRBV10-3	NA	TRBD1	TGTGCCATCAGTGCGGGACAGGTCAATCAGCCCCAGCATTTT	CAISAGQVNQPQHF
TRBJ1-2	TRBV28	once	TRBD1	TGTGCCAGCAGTTGGGATCCCGGGACAGAGTATGGCTACACCTTC	CASSWDPGTEYGYTF
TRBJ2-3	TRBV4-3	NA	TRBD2	TGCGCCAGCAGCCAAGGTGGGGGAGGGTCCCCAGATACGCAGTATTTT	CASSQGGGGSPDTQYF
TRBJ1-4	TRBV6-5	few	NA	TGTGCCAGCAGAGGATACAGGGAGGGTGAAAAACTGTTTTTT	CASRGYREGEKLFF
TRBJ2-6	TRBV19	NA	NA	TGTGCCAGTAGTATCCCAGGGACTGGGGCCAACGTCCTGACTTTC	CASSIPGTGANVLTF
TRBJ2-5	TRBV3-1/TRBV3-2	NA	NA	TGTGCCAGCAGCCAAGAACCCGCTAGGCAAGAGACCCAGTACTTC	CASSQEPARQETQYF
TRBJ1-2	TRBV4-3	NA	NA	TGCGCCAGCAGCCAAGGTGCAGGGAACCGCTATGGCTACACCTTC	CASSQGAGNRYGYTF
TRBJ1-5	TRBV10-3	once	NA	TGTGCCATCAGTACAGGGATAGCAAATCAGCCCCAGCATTTT	CAISTGIANQPQHF
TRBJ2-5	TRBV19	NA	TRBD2	TGTGCCAGTAGGACTAGCGGGGGGAGTAGAGAGACCCAGTACTTC	CASRTSGGSRETQYF
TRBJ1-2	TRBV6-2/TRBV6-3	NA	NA	TGTGCCAGCAGTTACGAGAGCTACTATGGCTACACCTTC	CASSYESYYGYTF
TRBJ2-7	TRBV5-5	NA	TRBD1	TGTGCCAGCAGCTTGACAGGGGAAGTTCTCGAGCAGTACTTC	CASSLTGEVLEQYF
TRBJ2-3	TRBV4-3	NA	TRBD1	TGCGCCAGCAGCCAAGAAATCAGGGAAGGGGGCTATGGCACAGATACGCAGTATTTT	CASSQEIREGGYGTDTQYF
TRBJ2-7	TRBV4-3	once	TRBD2	TGCGCCAGCAGCCAAGATCGGGCTAGCGGGGAATCCTACGAGCAGTACTTC	CASSQDRASGESYEQYF
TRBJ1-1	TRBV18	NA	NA	TGTGCCAGCTCACTAACAGAGAACACTGAAGCTTTCTTT	CASSLTENTEAFF
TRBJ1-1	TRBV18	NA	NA	TGTGCCAGCTCACGTTTTCTACAGGCGCAGGAGAACACTGAAGCTTTCTTT	CASSRFLQAQENTEAFF
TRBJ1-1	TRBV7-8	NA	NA	TGTGCCAGCAGCCCTCCCCGGGGGGGTACTGAAGCTTTCTTT	CASSPPRGGTEAFF
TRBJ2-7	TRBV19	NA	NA	TGTGCCAGTAGTACGCACCGGGCCTACGAGCAGTACTTC	CASSTHRAYEQYF
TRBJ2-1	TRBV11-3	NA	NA	TGTGCCAGCAGCCAGCGAACTAGCTCCAATGAGCAGTTCTTC	CASSQRTSSNEQFF
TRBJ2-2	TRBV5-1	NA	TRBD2	TGCGCCAGCAGCACCTTAGCGGGGGCTAACACCGGGGAGCTGTTTTTT	CASSTLAGANTGELFF
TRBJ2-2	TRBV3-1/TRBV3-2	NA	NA	TGTGCCAGCAGCCCCACTACCGGGGAGCTGTTTTTT	CASSPTTGELFF
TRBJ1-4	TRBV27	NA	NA	TGTGCCAGCAGGTCCGTGGGCAGGGGAAATGAAAAACTGTTTTTT	CASRSVGRGNEKLFF
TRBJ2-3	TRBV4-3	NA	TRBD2	TGCGCCAGCAGCCAGCAAGCGGGGGGTATAGATACGCAGTATTTT	CASSQQAGGIDTQYF
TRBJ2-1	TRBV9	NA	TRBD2	TGTGCCAGCAGCGAGCGGGGAAACAATGAGCAGTTCTTC	CASSERGNNEQFF
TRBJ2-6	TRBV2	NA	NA	TGTGCCAGCAGTGAATTTAGGACATTGGGGGCCAACGTCCTGACTTTC	CASSEFRTLGANVLTF
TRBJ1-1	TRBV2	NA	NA	TGTGCCAGCAGCACAGGGCTGGGGACTGAAGCTTTCTTT	CASSTGLGTEAFF
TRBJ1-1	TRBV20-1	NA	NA	TGCAGTGCTTTGAGTACTGAAGCTTTCTTT	CSALSTEAFF
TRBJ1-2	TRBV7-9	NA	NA	TGTGCCAGCAGCTTAGGACTATACGGTGGCTACACCTTC	CASSLGLYGGYTF
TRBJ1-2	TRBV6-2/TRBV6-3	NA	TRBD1	TGTGCCAGCAGTTACCCGAGGACAGGGCTAAACTATGGCTACACCTTC	CASSYPRTGLNYGYTF
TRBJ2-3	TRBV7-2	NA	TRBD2	TGTGCCAGCAGCTTAGGGCTAGCGGCTAGCACAGATACGCAGTATTTT	CASSLGLAASTDTQYF
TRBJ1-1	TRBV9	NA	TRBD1	TGTGCCAGCAGCGTAGGTTTACAGGGGGGTGGGAGAGAAGCTTTCTTT	CASSVGLQGGGREAFF
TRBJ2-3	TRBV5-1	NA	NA	TGCGCCAGCAGCTTGTCTGGCAGCACAGATACGCAGTATTTT	CASSLSGSTDTQYF
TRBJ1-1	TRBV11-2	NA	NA	TGTGCCAGCAGCTTAGATGGACTCATGAACACTGAAGCTTTCTTT	CASSLDGLMNTEAFF
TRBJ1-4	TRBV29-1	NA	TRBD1	TGCAGCGTGGGGGACAGGAGCGAAAAACTGTTTTTT	CSVGDRSEKLFF
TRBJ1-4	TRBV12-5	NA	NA	TGTGCTAGTGGTTACAGAACCGCAACTAATGAAAAACTGTTTTTT	CASGYRTATNEKLFF
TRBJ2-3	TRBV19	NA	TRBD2	TGTGCCAGTAGTATCCCTGTTGGGCGCGGGAGGAATACGCAGTATTTT	CASSIPVGRGRNTQYF
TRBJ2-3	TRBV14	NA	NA	TGTGCCAGCAGCCAAGGCTACGCGGCGGGGCCTAGCACAGATACGCAGTATTTT	CASSQGYAAGPSTDTQYF
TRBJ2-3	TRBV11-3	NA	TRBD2	TGTGCCAGCAGCTTCGGGGGGACAGATACGCAGTATTTT	CASSFGGTDTQYF
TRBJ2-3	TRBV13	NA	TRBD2	TGTGCCAGCAGCCTACGGGGGGGGACAGATACGCAGTATTTT	CASSLRGGTDTQYF
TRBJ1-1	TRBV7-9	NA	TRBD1	TGTGCCAGCAGCTTATACAGTGACAGGGTCACTGAAGCTTTCTTT	CASSLYSDRVTEAFF
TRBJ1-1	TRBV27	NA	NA	TGTGCCAGCCATCCCTCGGGGGGGGATGGCACTGAAGCTTTCTTT	CASHPSGGDGTEAFF
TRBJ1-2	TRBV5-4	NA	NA	TGTGCCAGCAGCCGCGAACTTATAGCTAACTATGGCTACACCTTC	CASSRELIANYGYTF
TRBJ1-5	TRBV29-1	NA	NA	TGCAGCGTTGGGGAGAATAGCAATCAGCCCCAGCATTTT	CSVGENSNQPQHF
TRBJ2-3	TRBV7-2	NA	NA	TGTGCCAGCAGCTCCCAACTTTCCTACGGTGGAGATACGCAGTATTTT	CASSSQLSYGGDTQYF
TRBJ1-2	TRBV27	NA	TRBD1	TGTGCCAGCAGTTTATCTGCCGGGACAGCTAACTATGGCTACACCTTC	CASSLSAGTANYGYTF
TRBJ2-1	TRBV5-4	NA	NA	TGTGCCAGCAGCTTGCAGCGTTACAATGAGCAGTTCTTC	CASSLQRYNEQFF
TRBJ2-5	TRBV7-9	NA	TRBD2	TGTGCCAGCAGCTTAGCAGGGACTAGCGGGGCCCTGAAGTACTTC	CASSLAGTSGALKYF